Listed below are T cell receptor beta chains from one sample, sequenced in a study of blood T cell repertoires in COVID-19. Sequencing used immunoSEQ multiplex PCR; TCRdb keeps in-frame clones, though not all of them. Among over 150,000 clones listed, 89% were seen once. Input material: peripheral blood. These TCRs come from a man younger than 35 who had recovered from COVID-19. The CDR3 runs from the conserved cysteine through the conserved F or W.

v_call	j_call	cdr3_aa
TRBV5-6	TRBJ1-1	CASSLAGNSEAFF
TRBV11-3	TRBJ2-2	CASSLRTRNTGELFF
TRBV2	TRBJ1-5	CASRLDRAGNQPQHF
TRBV2	TRBJ1-4	CASSGDRGRNEKLFF
TRBV7-2	TRBJ2-7	CASSSDKSEQYF
TRBV11-2	TRBJ2-1	CASGAGLGLEQFF
TRBV4-2	TRBJ2-3	CASSQDGTSHLAATQYF
TRBV10-3	TRBJ2-1	CAITDSGNEQFF
TRBV29-1	TRBJ2-4	CSVEGDRGGKNIQYF
TRBV15	TRBJ1-4	CATSRDRTGRGEKLFF
TRBV6-5	TRBJ2-7	CASSPGQGGYEQYF
TRBV18	TRBJ2-3	CASSLAGATDTQYF
TRBV6-5	TRBJ1-4	CASSTGGWVGEKLFF
TRBV29-1	TRBJ1-1	CSVDRDYTEAFF
TRBV28	TRBJ1-2	CASSLSRGHNYGYTF
TRBV19	TRBJ2-7	CASRGPGTYEQYF
TRBV9	TRBJ2-2	CASSVDGGTGELFF
TRBV2	TRBJ2-7	CASTEEAGPYEQYF
TRBV6-5	TRBJ1-1	CANSRVLNTEAFF
TRBV7-9	TRBJ2-2	CASSLAGQGRTGELFF
TRBV5-4	TRBJ2-3	CASRRAGGDTDTQYF
TRBV7-2	TRBJ1-6	CASSTGDRVGSPLHF
TRBV18	TRBJ1-4	CASSPPQGRGEKLFF
TRBV11-3	TRBJ2-2	CASSPGQANTGELFF
TRBV5-4	TRBJ1-4	CASSIQGAYEKLFF
TRBV4-1	TRBJ2-7	CASSQYTGGASHYEQYF
TRBV19	TRBJ2-4	CASSARAQNIQYF
TRBV27	TRBJ1-1	CASSLFRNTEAFF
TRBV6-6	TRBJ1-4	CASIGDTTALF
TRBV28	TRBJ2-7	CASSLSGTGYEQYF
TRBV2	TRBJ2-7	CASSTSGARGNEQYF
TRBV14	TRBJ1-2	CASSQDWSTGGYTF
TRBV7-2	TRBJ1-5	CASSLRSGDQPQHF
TRBV6-5	TRBJ1-5	CASSLQGNQPQHF
TRBV28	TRBJ1-5	CASRQGGLNQPQHF
TRBV5-6	TRBJ2-2	CASSLDLGTGNTGELFF
TRBV20-1	TRBJ2-3	CSARGLDTQYF
TRBV5-4	TRBJ2-1	CASSLGTSRIMDEQFF
TRBV27	TRBJ2-4	CASSPGGAGKNIQYF
TRBV11-3	TRBJ2-7	CASSSGTEQYF
TRBV18	TRBJ2-2	CASSRLAERNTGELFF
TRBV5-1	TRBJ1-4	CASSFTGGRGEKLFF
TRBV6-2/TRBV6-3	TRBJ1-2	CASSSPGTGVNYGYTF
TRBV6-2/TRBV6-3	TRBJ2-3	CASSYQIGDRGADTQYF
TRBV7-8	TRBJ1-6	CASSFGSNSPLHF
TRBV10-3	TRBJ2-7	CAISDLRSYEQYF
TRBV19	TRBJ2-7	CASSIARGTYEQYF
TRBV9	TRBJ2-1	CASSVDGSGGQFF
TRBV27	TRBJ2-6	CASSWTRGATGANVLTF
TRBV27	TRBJ1-4	CASSVGVNEKLFF
TRBV7-2	TRBJ2-3	CASSPAAGGGPDTQYF
TRBV10-3	TRBJ2-7	CAIRTSPVPEQYF
TRBV11-2	TRBJ2-5	CASSTGLAGVSETQYF
TRBV28	TRBJ2-7	CASSLWGAGERLGEQYF
TRBV7-9	TRBJ1-1	CASSQTRGQGTEAFF
TRBV29-1	TRBJ2-3	CSVVRTPARLTDTQYF
TRBV12-3/TRBV12-4	TRBJ1-1	CASSSVNTEAFF